These 7 T cell receptor beta chains were all obtained from the same sample, sequenced in a study of blood T cell repertoires in COVID-19 (dated by TCRdb to about 2020). Library construction relied on the immunoSEQ multiplex PCR assay. In TCRdb, the immuneACCESS table is reduced to in-frame sequences with V and J assigned. These tables do not hold every clone; where another copy was compared, an unresolved V gene accounts for under half, and the others remain unexplained. Counted in this sample were roughly 190,000 clones; 75% to 90% of them appeared once. In total, the top ten clones hold about 7.2% of the sample. Sequenced material: peripheral blood. These receptors came from a man in his 60s with acute or convalescent COVID-19.

The chain is built from TRBV7-9 and TRBJ2-5; possible D gene TRBD1, 7 bases. The germline CDR1 and CDR2 sequences are SEHNR and FQNEAQ (reference sequence). This CDR3 is 13 amino acids long. V dropped 5 bases and J dropped 6 bases, with 13 bases sitting between them. CDR3 region: CASSPQGGQTQYF. The CDR3 DNA reads TGTGCCAGCAGCCCCCAGGGGGGACAGACCCAGTACTTC.

The chain combines TRBV20-1 with TRBJ2-6; no definite D call. The CDR3 runs to 9 residues. Germline CDR1 reads DFQATT; CDR2 reads SNEGSKA (reference sequence). In DNA, the CDR3 is TGCAGAGCAGGTATAGTCCTGACTTTC. Its translation is CRAGIVLTF.

The chain carries TRBV19 and TRBJ2-1; TRBD1 agrees at 10 bases. The germline CDR1 and CDR2 sequences are LNHDA and SQIVND (reference sequence). V lost 3 bases, J lost 9 bases, and 8 bases stayed unmatched. This CDR3 has 15 residues. The CDR3 loop is CASSILGTGVSEQFF. CDR3 bases: TGTGCCAGTAGTATTCTGGGGACAGGGGTGTCTGAGCAGTTCTTC.

The chain links TRBV19 to TRBJ2-4; a possible D gene is TRBD1 (5 bases). V shed 2 bases and J shed 0 bases, with 17 bases lying between them. The V gene's germline CDR1 is LNHDA and CDR2 SQIVND (reference sequence). The CDR3 sequence is 18 residues long. The CDR3: CASSIRWLAGQAKNIQYF. CDR3 nucleotide sequence: TGTGCCAGTAGTATAAGATGGTTGGCAGGGCAAGCCAAAAACATTCAGTACTTC.

This clone showed up just a few times. The chain uses TRBV29-1 and TRBJ2-3; 8 bases agree with TRBD2. Germline CDR1 is SQVTM and CDR2 is ANQGSEA. J lost 5 bases, V lost 5 bases, and 12 bases had no gene match. This CDR3 spans 15 amino acids. CDR3 nucleotide sequence: TGCAGCGTTTATGATCCGGGACTAGATGGAGATACGCAGTATTTT. This sequence encodes CSVYDPGLDGDTQYF.

The chain employs TRBV21-1 and TRBJ1-1; the table calls TRBD1, which could not be checked here. TRBV21-1 corresponds to a pseudogene. The CDR3 is 15 amino acids. CDR3 DNA sequence: TGTGCCAGCACGGGGACAGGGGATTTGAACACTGAAGCTTTCTTT. Encoded protein: CASTGTGDLNTEAFF.

The rearrangement uses TRBV11-2 and TRBJ2-2; perhaps TRBD2 as D (6 bases). The CDR3 runs to 15 residues. Germline V gives CDR1 SGHAT, CDR2 FQNNGV. Trimming took 5 bases from V and 5 from J, leaving 15 bases between them. CDR3: CASSQLAFATGELFF. CDR3 bases: TGTGCCAGCAGCCAACTAGCTTTTGCAACCGGGGAGCTGTTTTTT. Together with reference TRBV11-2 and TRBJ2-2, the CDR3 gives the full variable domain: EAGVAQSPRYKIIEKRQSVAFWCNPISGHATLYWYQQILGQGPKLLIQFQNNGVVDDSQLPKDRFSAERLKGVDSTLKIQPAKLEDSAVYLCASSQLAFATGELFFGEGSRLTVL.